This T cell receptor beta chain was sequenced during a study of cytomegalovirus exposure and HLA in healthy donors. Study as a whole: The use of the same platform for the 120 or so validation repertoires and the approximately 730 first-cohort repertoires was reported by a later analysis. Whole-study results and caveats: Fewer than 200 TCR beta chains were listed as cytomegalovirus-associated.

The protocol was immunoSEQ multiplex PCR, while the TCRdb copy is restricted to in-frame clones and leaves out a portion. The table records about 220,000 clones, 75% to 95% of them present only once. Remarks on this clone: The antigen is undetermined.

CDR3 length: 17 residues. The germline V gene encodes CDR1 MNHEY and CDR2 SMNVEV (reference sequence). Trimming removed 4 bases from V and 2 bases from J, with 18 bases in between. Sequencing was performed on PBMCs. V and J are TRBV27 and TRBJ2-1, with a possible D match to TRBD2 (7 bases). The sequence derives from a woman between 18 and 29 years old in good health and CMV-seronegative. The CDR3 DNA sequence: TGTGCCAGCAGTTCCCTATCCGGGGGGCTAACCTACAATGAGCAGTTCTTC. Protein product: CASSSLSGGLTYNEQFF.